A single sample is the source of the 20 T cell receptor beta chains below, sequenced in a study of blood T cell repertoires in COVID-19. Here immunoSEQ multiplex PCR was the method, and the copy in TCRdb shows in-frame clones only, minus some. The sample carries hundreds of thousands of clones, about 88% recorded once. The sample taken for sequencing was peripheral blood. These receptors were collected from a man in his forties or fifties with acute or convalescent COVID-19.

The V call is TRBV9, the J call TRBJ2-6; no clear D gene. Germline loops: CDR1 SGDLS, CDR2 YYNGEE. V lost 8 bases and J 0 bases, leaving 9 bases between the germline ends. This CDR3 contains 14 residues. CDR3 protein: CASRPGSGANVLTF. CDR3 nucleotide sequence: TGTGCCAGTAGGCCAGGCTCTGGGGCCAACGTCCTGACTTTC.

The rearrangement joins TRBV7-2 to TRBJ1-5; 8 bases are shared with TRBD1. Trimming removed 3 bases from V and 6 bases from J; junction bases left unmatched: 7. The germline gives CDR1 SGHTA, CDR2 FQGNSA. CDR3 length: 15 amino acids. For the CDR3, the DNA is TGTGCCAGCAGCTTTACAGGGGGGGCTAGTCAGCCCCAGCATTTT. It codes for CASSFTGGASQPQHF. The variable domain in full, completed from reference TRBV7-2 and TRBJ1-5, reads GAGVSQSPSNKVTEKGKDVELRCDPISGHTALYWYRQSLGQGLEFLIYFQGNSAPDKSGLPSDRFSAERTGGSVSTLTIQRTQQEDSAVYLCASSFTGGASQPQHFGDGTRLSIL.

The CDR3 sequence is CASSFPAGGSYNEQFF. DNA of the CDR3: TGTGCCAGCAGCTTCCCGGCGGGGGGCTCCTACAATGAGCAGTTCTTC. The chain couples TRBV2 to TRBJ2-1; 8 bases map to TRBD2. The CDR3 totals 16 residues. CDR1 and CDR2 (germline): SNHLY, FYNNEI. Trimming took 6 bases from V and 0 from J; bases not matched to a gene: 7.

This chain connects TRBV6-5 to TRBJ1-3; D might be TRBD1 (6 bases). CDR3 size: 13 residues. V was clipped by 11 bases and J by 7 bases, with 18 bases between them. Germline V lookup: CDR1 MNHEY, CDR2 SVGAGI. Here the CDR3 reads CAPTGGLRNTIYF. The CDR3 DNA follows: TGTGCCCCCACGGGGGGGCTTCGGAACACCATATATTTT.

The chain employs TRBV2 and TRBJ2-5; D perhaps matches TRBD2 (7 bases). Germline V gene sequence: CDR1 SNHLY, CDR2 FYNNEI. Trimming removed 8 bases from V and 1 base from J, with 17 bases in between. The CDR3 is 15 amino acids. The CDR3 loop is CASGGRGGRQETQYF. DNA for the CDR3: TGTGCCAGCGGGGGTAGGGGGGGACGCCAAGAGACCCAGTACTTC.

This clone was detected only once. The CDR3 here is CASSLVRFGGVGTEAFF. The DNA for the CDR3 is TGTGCCAGCAGCTTAGTGAGGTTCGGGGGTGTCGGCACTGAAGCTTTCTTT. The J gene is TRBJ1-1, the V gene TRBV7-6; D might be TRBD1 (5 bases). Between the trimmed V and J ends, which lost 1 base and 4 bases, there was a span of 19 bases. Germline-derived CDR1 and CDR2 are SGHVS and FNYEAQ. This CDR3 is 17 amino acids long.

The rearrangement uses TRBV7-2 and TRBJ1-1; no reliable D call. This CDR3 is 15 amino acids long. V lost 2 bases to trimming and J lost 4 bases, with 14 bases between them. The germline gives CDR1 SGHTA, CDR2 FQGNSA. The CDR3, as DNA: TGTGCCAGCAGCTTAATCCTGGGCAAAAGCACTGAAGCTTTCTTT. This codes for CASSLILGKSTEAFF.

The CDR3 protein is CASSALWGTSGTDTQYF. The CDR3 DNA follows: TGTGCCAGCAGCGCCCTGTGGGGGACTAGCGGCACAGATACGCAGTATTTT. The rearrangement uses TRBV9 and TRBJ2-3; 10 bases match TRBD2. Germline values: CDR1 SGDLS, CDR2 YYNGEE. The CDR3 covers 17 residues. The trim removed 3 bases at V and 1 base at J, leaving 8 bases unmatched.

CDR3 amino acids: CASNPGQGPFGYGYTF. CDR3 sequence (DNA): TGTGCCAGTAACCCGGGACAGGGGCCTTTCGGGTATGGCTACACCTTC. V usage is TRBV19 and J usage is TRBJ1-2; 10 bases are a match to TRBD1. J was trimmed by 5 bases and V by 7 bases; bases with no gene match: 13. In germline, CDR1 is LNHDA, CDR2 SQIVND (reference sequence). This CDR3 has 16 amino acids.

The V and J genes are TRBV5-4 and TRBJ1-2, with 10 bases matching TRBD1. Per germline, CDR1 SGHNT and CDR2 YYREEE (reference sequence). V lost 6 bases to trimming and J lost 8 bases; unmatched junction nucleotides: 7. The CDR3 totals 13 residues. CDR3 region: CASTQTGGEGYTF. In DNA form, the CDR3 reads TGTGCCAGCACCCAGACAGGGGGCGAGGGCTACACCTTC.

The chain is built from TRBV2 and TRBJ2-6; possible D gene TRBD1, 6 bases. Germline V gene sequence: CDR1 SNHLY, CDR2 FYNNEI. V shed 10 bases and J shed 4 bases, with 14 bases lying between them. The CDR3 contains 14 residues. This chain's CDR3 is CAIRRGTGANVLTF. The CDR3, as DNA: TGTGCCATCCGAAGGGGGACGGGGGCCAACGTCCTGACTTTC.

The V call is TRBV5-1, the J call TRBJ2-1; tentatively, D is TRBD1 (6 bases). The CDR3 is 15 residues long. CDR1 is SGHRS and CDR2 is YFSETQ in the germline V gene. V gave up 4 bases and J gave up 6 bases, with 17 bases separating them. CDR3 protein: CASSAQTGYSNEQFF. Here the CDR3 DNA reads TGCGCCAGCAGCGCACAAACAGGGTATTCCAATGAGCAGTTCTTC.

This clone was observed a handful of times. CDR3 residues: CASSVDGTENEKLFF. The DNA for the CDR3 is TGTGCCAGCAGCGTAGACGGGACAGAGAATGAAAAACTGTTTTTT. The genes are TRBV9 and TRBJ1-4; 7 bases line up with TRBD1. The trim removed 0 bases at V and 5 bases at J, leaving 4 bases unmatched. The CDR3 sequence is 15 residues long. CDR1 and CDR2 from the germline V gene are SGDLS and YYNGEE. Looking up the rest from reference TRBV9 and TRBJ1-4 gives the full variable domain: DSGVTQTPKHLITATGQRVTLRCSPRSGDLSVYWYQQSLDQGLQFLIQYYNGEERAKGNILERFSAQQFPDLHSELNLSSLELGDSALYFCASSVDGTENEKLFFGSGTQLSVL.

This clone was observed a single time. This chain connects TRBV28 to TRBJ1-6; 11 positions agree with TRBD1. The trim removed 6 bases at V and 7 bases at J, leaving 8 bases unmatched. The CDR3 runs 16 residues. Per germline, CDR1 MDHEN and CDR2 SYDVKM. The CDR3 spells CASSSSRDRGNSPLHF. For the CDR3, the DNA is TGTGCCAGCAGCAGCTCCCGGGACAGGGGGAATTCACCCCTCCACTTT.

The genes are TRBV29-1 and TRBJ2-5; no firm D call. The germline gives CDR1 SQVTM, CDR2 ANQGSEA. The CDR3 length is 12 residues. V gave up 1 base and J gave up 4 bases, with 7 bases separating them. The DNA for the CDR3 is TGCAGCGTTGAAGGACAAGTAGAGACCCAGTACTTC. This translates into CSVEGQVETQYF.

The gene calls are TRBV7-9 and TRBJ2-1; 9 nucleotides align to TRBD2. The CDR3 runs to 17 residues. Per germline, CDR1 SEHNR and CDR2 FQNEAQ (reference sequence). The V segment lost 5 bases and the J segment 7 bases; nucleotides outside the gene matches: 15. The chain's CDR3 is CASSPGFGLAGRNEQFF. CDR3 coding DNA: TGTGCCAGCAGCCCAGGCTTTGGTCTAGCGGGGAGGAATGAGCAGTTCTTC. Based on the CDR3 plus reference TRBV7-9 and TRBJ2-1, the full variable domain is DTGVSQNPRHKITKRGQNVTFRCDPISEHNRLYWYRQTLGQGPEFLTYFQNEAQLEKSRLLSDRFSAERPKGSFSTLEIQRTEQGDSAMYLCASSPGFGLAGRNEQFFGPGTRLTVL.

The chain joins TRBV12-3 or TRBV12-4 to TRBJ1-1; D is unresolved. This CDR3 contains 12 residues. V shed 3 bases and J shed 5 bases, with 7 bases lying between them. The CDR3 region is CASSFPRTEAFF. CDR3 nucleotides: TGTGCCAGCAGTTTCCCCAGAACTGAAGCTTTCTTT.

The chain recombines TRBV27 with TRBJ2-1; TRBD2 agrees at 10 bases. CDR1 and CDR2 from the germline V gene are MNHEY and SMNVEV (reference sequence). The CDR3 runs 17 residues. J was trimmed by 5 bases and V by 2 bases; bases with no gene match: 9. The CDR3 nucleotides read TGTGCCAGCAGTTTAGGGACTAGCGTATATATTCACAATGAGCAGTTCTTC. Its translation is CASSLGTSVYIHNEQFF.

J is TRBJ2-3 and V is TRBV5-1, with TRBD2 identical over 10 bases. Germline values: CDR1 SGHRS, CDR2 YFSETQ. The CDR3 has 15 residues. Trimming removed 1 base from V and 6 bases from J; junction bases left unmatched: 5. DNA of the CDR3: TGCGCCAGCAGCTTGTATCTAGCGGGGGCTGATACGCAGTATTTT. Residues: CASSLYLAGADTQYF.

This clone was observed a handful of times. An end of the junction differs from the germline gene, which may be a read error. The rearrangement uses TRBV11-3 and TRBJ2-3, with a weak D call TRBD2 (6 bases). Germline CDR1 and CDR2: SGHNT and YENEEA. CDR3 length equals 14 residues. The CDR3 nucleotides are TGTGCCAGCAGCTTCGGGACTGGCACATATACGCAGTATTTT. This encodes CASSFGTGTYTQYF.